This TCR beta chain was identified during a study of cytomegalovirus exposure and HLA in healthy donors. Study information: Earlier findings included 90 million to 120 million unique TCR beta sequences obtained from about 180 million T cells.

Germline assignment: CDR1 SEHNR and CDR2 FQNEAQ (reference sequence). There are 16 residues in the CDR3. V was cut by 1 base and J by 8 bases, with 17 bases left in between. Points from the study as a whole: TCR beta sequences reportedly predicted most subjects' HLA-A and HLA-B alleles accurately.

PCR used 60 Vbeta primers and 13 Jbeta primers. Produced via immunoSEQ multiplex PCR; TCRdb's table is partial and in-frame only. The sample consists of under 150,000 clones, more than 70% of them appearing once. Details on this clone: Its antigen is as yet unknown.

This chain uses TRBV7-9 with TRBJ2-2; D not resolved. What was sequenced was PBMCs. This TCR came from a male donor in good health and CMV-seropositive. Written as DNA, the CDR3 is TGTGCCAGCAGCTTAGGGTCTCCTAGAGTCGCGGGGGAGCTGTTTTTT. This sequence encodes CASSLGSPRVAGELFF.